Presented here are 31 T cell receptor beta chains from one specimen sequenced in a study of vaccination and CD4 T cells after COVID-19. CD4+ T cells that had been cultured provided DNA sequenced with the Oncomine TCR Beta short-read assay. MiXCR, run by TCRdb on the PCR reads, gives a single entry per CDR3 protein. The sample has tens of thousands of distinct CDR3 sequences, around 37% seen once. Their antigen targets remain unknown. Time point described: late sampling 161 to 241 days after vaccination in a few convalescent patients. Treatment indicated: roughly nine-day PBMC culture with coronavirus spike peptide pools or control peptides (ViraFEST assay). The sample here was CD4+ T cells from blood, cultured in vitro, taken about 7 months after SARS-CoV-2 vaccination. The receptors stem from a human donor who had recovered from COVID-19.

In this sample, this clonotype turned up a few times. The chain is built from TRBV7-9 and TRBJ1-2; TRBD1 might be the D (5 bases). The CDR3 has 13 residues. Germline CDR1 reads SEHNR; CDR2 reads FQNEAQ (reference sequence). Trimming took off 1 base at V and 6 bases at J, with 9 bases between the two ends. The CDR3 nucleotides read TGTGCCAGCAGCTTAGGATCGGGGGATGGCTACACCTTC. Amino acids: CASSLGSGDGYTF. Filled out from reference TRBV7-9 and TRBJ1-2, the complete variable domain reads DTGVSQNPRHKITKRGQNVTFRCDPISEHNRLYWYRQTLGQGPEFLTYFQNEAQLEKSRLLSDRFSAERPKGSFSTLEIQRTEQGDSAMYLCASSLGSGDGYTFGSGTRLTVV.

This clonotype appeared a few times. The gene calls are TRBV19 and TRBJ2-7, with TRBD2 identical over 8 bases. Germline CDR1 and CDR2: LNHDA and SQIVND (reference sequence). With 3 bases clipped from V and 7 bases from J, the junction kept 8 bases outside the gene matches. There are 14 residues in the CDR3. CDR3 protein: CASSMRGAHREQYF. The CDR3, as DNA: TGTGCCAGTAGTATGCGGGGGGCCCACCGAGAGCAGTACTTC.

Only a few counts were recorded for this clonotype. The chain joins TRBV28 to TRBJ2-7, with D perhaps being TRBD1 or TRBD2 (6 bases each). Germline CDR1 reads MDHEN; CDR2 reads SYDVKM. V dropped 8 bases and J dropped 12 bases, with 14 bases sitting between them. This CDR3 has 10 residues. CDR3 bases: TGTGCCAGCGGCCAAGGGGGGCGGTACTTC. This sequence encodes CASGQGGRYF.

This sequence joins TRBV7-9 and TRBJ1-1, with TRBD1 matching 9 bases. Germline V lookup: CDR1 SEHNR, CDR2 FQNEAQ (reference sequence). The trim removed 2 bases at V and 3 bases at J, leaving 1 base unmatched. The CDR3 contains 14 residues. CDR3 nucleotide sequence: TGTGCCAGCAGCTTATGGGACAGGGACACTGAAGCTTTCTTT. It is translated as CASSLWDRDTEAFF.

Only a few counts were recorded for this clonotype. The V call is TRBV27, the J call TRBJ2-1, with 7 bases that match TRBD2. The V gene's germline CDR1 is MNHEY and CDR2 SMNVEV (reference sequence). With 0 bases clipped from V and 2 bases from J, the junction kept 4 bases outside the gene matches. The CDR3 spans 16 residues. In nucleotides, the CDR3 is TGTGCCAGCAGTTTATCGTATCGGGGGGCCTACAATGAGCAGTTCTTC. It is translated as CASSLSYRGAYNEQFF.

CDR3 nucleotides: TGTGCCAGCAGTCGACAGGGGGGCAATCAGCCCCAGCATTTT. Residues: CASSRQGGNQPQHF. The V call is TRBV6-1, the J call TRBJ1-5; 9 bases are shared with TRBD1. This CDR3 contains 14 residues. Looked up from germline, CDR1 is MNHNS and CDR2 is SASEGT. Trimming at V came to 5 bases and at J to 2 bases, leaving 1 base not matched to a gene.

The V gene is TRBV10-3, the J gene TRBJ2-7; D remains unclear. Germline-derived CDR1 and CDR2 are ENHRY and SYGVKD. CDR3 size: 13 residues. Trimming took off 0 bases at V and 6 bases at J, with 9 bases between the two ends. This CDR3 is CAISESVSTEQYF. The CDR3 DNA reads TGTGCCATCAGTGAGTCGGTCAGCACCGAGCAGTACTTC.

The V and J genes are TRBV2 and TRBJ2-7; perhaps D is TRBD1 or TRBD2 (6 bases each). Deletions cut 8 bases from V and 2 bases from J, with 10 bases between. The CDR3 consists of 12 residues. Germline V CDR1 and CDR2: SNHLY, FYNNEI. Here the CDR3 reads CASRGPTYEQYF. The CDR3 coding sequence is TGTGCCAGCCGGGGGCCCACCTACGAGCAGTACTTC.

This CDR3 reads CSARRGTGNEQFF. DNA for the CDR3: TGCAGTGCTAGGCGGGGAACGGGGAATGAGCAGTTCTTC. The rearrangement uses TRBV20-1 and TRBJ2-1; perhaps TRBD2 as D (6 bases). Germline V gene data show CDR1 as DFQATT and CDR2 as SNEGSKA (reference sequence). This CDR3 has 13 residues. V lost 3 bases and J 7 bases, leaving 13 bases between the germline ends.

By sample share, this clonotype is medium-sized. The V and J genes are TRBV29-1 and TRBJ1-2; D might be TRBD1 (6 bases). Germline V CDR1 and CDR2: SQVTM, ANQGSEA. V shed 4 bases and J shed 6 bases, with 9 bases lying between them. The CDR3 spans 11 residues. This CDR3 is CSVGGGHGYTF. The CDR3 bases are TGCAGCGTTGGTGGGGGCCATGGCTACACCTTC.

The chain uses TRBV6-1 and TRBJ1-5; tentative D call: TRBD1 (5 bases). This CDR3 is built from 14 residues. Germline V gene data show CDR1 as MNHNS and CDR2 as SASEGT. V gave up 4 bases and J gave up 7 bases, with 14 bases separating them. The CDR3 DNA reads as TGTGCCAGCAGTGTGGCAGGGCGAGGGCAGCCCCAGCATTTT. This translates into CASSVAGRGQPQHF.

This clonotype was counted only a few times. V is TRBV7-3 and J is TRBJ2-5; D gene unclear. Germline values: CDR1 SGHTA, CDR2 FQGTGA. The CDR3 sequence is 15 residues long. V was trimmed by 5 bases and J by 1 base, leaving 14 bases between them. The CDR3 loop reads CASSVSDGPQETQYF. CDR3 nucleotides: TGTGCCAGCAGCGTCTCGGACGGCCCCCAAGAGACCCAGTACTTC.

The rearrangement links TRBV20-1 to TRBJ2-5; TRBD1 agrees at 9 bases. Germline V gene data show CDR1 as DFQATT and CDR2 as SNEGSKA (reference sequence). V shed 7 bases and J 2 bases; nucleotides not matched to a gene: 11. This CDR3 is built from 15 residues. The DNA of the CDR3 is TGCAGTGGGCAACAGGGGGCCGGGTTACAAGAGACCCAGTACTTC. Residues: CSGQQGAGLQETQYF.

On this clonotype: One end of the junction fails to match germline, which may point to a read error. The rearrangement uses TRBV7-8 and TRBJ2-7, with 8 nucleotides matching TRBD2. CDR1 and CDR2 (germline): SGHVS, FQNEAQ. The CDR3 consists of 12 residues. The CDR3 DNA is TGTGTCAGCAGCGGGAGAGCGGACGAGCAGTACTTC. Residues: CVSSGRADEQYF.

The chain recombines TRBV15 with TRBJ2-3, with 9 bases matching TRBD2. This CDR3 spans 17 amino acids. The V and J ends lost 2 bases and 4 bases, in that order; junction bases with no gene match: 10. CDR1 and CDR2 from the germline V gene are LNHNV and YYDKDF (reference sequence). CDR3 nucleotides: TGTGCCACCAGCAGACCCCTTAGCGGGAGCGGTGCAGATACGCAGTATTTT. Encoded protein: CATSRPLSGSGADTQYF.

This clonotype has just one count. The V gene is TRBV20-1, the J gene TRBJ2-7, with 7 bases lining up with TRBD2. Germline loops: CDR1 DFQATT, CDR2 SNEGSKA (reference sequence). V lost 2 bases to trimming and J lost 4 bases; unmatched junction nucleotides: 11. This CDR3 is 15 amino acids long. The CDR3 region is CSARTPLAEQYEQYF. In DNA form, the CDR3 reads TGCAGTGCTAGAACCCCCCTAGCGGAGCAGTACGAGCAGTACTTC.

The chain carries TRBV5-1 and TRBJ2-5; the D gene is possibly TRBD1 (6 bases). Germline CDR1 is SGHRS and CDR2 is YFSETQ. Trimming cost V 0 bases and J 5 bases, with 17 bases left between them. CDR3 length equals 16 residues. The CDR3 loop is CASSLGPKQGPETQYF. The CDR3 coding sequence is TGCGCCAGCAGCTTGGGCCCCAAACAGGGTCCCGAGACCCAGTACTTC.

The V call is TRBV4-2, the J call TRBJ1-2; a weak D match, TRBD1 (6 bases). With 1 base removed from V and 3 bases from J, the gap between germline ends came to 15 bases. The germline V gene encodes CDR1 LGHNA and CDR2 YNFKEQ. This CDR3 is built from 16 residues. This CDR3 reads CASSQAPQGGDYGYTF. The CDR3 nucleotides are TGTGCCAGCAGCCAAGCGCCACAGGGAGGGGACTATGGCTACACCTTC.

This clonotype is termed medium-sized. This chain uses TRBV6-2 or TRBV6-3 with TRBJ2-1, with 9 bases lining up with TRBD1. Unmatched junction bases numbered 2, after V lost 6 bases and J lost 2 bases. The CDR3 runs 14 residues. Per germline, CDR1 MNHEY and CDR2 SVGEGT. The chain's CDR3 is CASRDRGTYNEQFF. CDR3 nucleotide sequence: TGTGCCAGCAGGGACAGGGGCACCTACAATGAGCAGTTCTTC.

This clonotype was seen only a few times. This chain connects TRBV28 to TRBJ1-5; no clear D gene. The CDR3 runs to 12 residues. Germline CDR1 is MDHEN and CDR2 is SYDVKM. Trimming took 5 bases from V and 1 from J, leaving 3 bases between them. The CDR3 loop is CASSRSNQPQHF. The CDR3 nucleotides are TGTGCCAGCAGTCGAAGCAATCAGCCCCAGCATTTT.

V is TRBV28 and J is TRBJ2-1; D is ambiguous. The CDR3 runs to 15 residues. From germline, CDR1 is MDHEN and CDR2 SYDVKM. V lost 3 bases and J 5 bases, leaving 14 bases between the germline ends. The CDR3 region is CASSFPRAVNNEQFF. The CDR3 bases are TGTGCCAGCAGTTTCCCCCGGGCGGTAAACAATGAGCAGTTCTTC.

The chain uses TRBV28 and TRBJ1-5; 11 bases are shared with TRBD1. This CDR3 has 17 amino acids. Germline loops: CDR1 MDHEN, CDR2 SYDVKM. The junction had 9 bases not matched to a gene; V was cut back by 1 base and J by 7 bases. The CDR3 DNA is TGTGCCAGCAGTTTATTCTCCGGACAGGGGGCAAGACAGCCCCAGCATTTT. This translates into CASSLFSGQGARQPQHF.

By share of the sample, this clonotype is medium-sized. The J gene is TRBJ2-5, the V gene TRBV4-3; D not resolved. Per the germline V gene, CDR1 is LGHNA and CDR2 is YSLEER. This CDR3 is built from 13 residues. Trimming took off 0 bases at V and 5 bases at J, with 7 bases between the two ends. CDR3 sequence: CASSQDRKETQYF. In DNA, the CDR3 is TGCGCCAGCAGCCAAGATAGGAAGGAGACCCAGTACTTC.

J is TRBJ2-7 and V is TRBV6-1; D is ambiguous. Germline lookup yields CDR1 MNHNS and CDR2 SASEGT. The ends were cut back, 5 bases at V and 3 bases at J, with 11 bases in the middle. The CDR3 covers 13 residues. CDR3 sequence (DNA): TGTGCCAGCAGTCGGACGGAATACTACGAGCAGTACTTC. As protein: CASSRTEYYEQYF.

CDR3 nucleotides: TGTGCCAGCAGTTACGGCGGGAGCACAGATACGCAGTATTTT. Encoded protein: CASSYGGSTDTQYF. The chain couples TRBV6-5 to TRBJ2-3; a possible D gene is TRBD2 (5 bases). V lost 2 bases to trimming and J lost 0 bases, with 6 bases between them. Germline lookup yields CDR1 MNHEY and CDR2 SVGAGI. CDR3 size: 14 residues.

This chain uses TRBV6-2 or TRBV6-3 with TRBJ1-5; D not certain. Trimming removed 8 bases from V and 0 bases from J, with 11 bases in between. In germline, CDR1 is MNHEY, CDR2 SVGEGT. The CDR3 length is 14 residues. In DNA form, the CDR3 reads TGTGCCAGCGGGTACTACAATAGCAATCAGCCCCAGCATTTT. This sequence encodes CASGYYNSNQPQHF.

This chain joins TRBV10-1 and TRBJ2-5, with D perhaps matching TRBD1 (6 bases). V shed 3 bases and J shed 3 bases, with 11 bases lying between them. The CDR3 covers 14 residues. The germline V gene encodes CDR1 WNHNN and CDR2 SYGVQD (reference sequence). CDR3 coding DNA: TGCGCCAGCAGTGAATCAGGGGTAAAAGAGACCCAGTACTTC. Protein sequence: CASSESGVKETQYF.

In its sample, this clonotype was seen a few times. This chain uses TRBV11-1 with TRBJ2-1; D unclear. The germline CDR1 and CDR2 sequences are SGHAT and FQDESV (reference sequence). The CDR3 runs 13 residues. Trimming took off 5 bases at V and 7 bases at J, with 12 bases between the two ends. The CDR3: CASSLFVGNEQFF. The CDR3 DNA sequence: TGTGCCAGCAGCCTATTTGTGGGTAATGAGCAGTTCTTC.

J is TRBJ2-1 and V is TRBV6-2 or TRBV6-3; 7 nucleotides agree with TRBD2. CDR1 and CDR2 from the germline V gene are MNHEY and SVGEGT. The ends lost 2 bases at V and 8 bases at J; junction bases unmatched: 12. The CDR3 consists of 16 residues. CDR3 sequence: CASSYTRGGSWDEQFF. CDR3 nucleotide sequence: TGTGCCAGCAGTTACACCCGGGGCGGGAGTTGGGATGAGCAGTTCTTC.

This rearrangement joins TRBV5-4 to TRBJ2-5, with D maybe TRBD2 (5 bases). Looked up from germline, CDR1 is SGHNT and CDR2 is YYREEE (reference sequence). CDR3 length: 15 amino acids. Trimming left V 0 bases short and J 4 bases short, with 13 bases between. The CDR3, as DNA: TGTGCCAGCAGCTTGGCCACGGGGAACCGAGAGACCCAGTACTTC. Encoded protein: CASSLATGNRETQYF.

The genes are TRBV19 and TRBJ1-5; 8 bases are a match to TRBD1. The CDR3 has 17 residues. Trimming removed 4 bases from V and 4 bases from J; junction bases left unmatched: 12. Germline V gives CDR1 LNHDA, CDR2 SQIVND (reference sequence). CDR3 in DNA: TGTGCCAGTAGTAGGCCCCCCGGGACAGGAATGAATCAGCCCCAGCATTTT. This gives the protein CASSRPPGTGMNQPQHF.